This TCR beta chain was sequenced for a study of blood T cell repertoires in COVID-19. Whole-study context: COVID-19 samples collected from the United States, Italy and Spain covered acute and convalescent phases. In each case, the material was cDNA or gDNA derived from T cells, B-cell-depleted T cells, or PBMCs.

J gave up 7 bases and V 0 bases, and 3 bases lay outside the gene matches. This CDR3 spans 16 amino acids. Germline assignment: CDR1 SGHDN and CDR2 FVKESK. In the study's own analysis: Researchers report that nucleated cell counts were estimated from reference gene primer amplification. Only in-frame clones appear in the TCRdb table, and some are missing; sequencing was by immunoSEQ multiplex PCR. The DNA gave D and trimming, while V, J and clone size come from that table. The sample has just over 250,000 clones, roughly 90% seen once; the top ten hold roughly 3.9%. The sample consisted of peripheral blood. This TCR came from a man in his sixties who had recovered from COVID-19. The chain employs TRBV14 and TRBJ1-4, with 12 bases lining up with TRBD1. The CDR3 DNA reads TGTGCCAGCAGCCAAGACGGGACAGGGGGCAGTGAAAAACTGTTTTTT. It specifies CASSQDGTGGSEKLFF.